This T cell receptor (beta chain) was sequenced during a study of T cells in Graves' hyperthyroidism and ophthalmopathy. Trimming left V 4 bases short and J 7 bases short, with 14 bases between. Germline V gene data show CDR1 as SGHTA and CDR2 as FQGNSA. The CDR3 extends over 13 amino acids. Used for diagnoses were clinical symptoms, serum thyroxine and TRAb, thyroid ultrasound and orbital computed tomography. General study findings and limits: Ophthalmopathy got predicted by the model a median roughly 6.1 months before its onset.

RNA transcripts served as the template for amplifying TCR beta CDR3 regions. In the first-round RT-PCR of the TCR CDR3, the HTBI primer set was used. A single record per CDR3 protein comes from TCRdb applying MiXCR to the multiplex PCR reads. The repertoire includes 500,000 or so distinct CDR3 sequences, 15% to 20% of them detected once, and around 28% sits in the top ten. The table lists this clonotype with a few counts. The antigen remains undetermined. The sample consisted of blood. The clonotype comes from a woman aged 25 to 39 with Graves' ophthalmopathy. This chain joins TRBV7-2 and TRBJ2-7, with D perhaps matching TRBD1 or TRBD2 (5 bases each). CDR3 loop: CASSSWDHREQYF. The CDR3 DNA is TGTGCCAGCAGCTCTTGGGACCACCGGGAGCAGTACTTC.